This entry describes one T cell receptor (beta chain). These data are taken from a study of blood T cell repertoires in COVID-19. Clones were read by immunoSEQ multiplex PCR, and TCRdb kept only the in-frame ones, dropping some. The profile shows fewer than 300,000 clones, about 89% of them singletons. V shed 8 bases and J shed 0 bases, with 11 bases lying between them. The CDR3 is 14 amino acids. CDR1 and CDR2 (germline): MDHEN, SYDVKM. This rearrangement joins TRBV28 to TRBJ1-5, with D perhaps matching TRBD1 (5 bases). The sample consisted of peripheral blood. The clonotype originates from a woman in her forties or fifties with acute or convalescent COVID-19. This chain's CDR3 is CASPRRDSNQPQHF. As DNA, the CDR3 is TGTGCCAGCCCCCGCAGGGATAGCAATCAGCCCCAGCATTTT.